This record concerns one T cell receptor (beta chain) sequence. Sequencing was performed with immunoSEQ multiplex PCR; in TCRdb, only in-frame clones are kept and a portion is missing. Of more than 300,000 clones listed, about 93% are singletons. This sample was taken from a study of blood T cell repertoires in COVID-19. Study background: COVID-19 samples, acute and convalescent, were from the United States, Italy and Spain.

Deletions cut 5 bases from V and 3 bases from J, with 10 bases between. The CDR3 length is 13 residues. Per germline, CDR1 MNHEY and CDR2 SVGEGT. Input material: peripheral blood. The receptor comes from a woman aged 18-29 years who had recovered from COVID-19. V gene TRBV6-2 or TRBV6-3 combines with J gene TRBJ1-1; D is uncertain. This CDR3 reads CASSNQRYTEAFF. The CDR3 coding sequence is TGTGCCAGCAGTAATCAGAGGTACACTGAAGCTTTCTTT.